The 18 T cell receptor beta chains given below trace back to one sample, sequenced in a study of CD8+CD57+ T cells in acquired aplastic anemia. Genomic DNA acted as the template from which TCR beta VDJ combination and CDR3 sequence profiling were carried out. Each CDR3 protein is one row after TCRdb ran MiXCR on the reads. This sample has hundreds of thousands of distinct CDR3 sequences; approximately 70% occur once, and the top ten carry 3.5% to 4.5%. The source material was sorted CD4+, CD8+, or CD8+CD57+ T cells (not recorded which) from PBMCs. The source of these receptors is a human donor in good health, serving as a control.

In its sample, this clonotype was seen once. The V call is TRBV5-1, the J call TRBJ1-5; D gene unclear. The CDR3 contains 14 residues. CDR1 SGHRS and CDR2 YFSETQ come from the germline V gene. Trimming pared 4 bases from V and 9 bases from J, leaving 17 bases between. DNA for the CDR3: TGCGCCAGCAGCCCCCCATTAGGGCGGGGGCCCCAGCATTTT. This encodes CASSPPLGRGPQHF.

This clonotype was detected ten times or more. The chain uses TRBV6-5 and TRBJ2-5; D could derive from TRBD1 or TRBD2 (5 bases each). Trimming stripped 2 bases from V and 5 bases from J, with 24 bases between. The CDR3 extends over 18 amino acids. The V gene's germline CDR1 is MNHEY and CDR2 SVGAGI. The CDR3 loop reads CASSYDPGSRLISETQYF. The CDR3, as DNA: TGTGCCAGCAGTTACGATCCAGGGAGCCGTTTGATCAGTGAGACCCAGTACTTC.

The count of this clonotype is one. The CDR3 is CASSATRGVCREQYF. CDR3 nucleotides: TGCGCCAGCAGCGCGACTAGAGGGGTCTGTCGCGAGCAGTACTTC. V gene TRBV5-1 combines with J gene TRBJ2-7, with D possibly being TRBD2 (6 bases). The CDR3 has 15 amino acids. Per germline, CDR1 SGHRS and CDR2 YFSETQ. Trimming removed 4 bases from V and 6 bases from J, with 20 bases in between. The full variable domain, in which reference TRBV5-1 and TRBJ2-7 provide the parts outside the CDR3, is KAGVTQTPRYLIKTRGQQVTLSCSPISGHRSVSWYQQTPGQGLQFLFEYFSETQRNKGNFPGRFSGRQFSNSRSEMNVSTLELGDSALYLCASSATRGVCREQYFGPGTRLTVT.

The rearrangement links TRBV5-4 to TRBJ1-1; D remains unclear. Germline lookup yields CDR1 SGHNT and CDR2 YYREEE (reference sequence). Trimming took off 4 bases at V and 11 bases at J, with 18 bases between the two ends. This CDR3 contains 13 residues. CDR3 residues: CASSPRLAVYAFF. The CDR3 DNA reads TGTGCCAGCAGCCCCCGCCTGGCAGTATACGCTTTCTTT.

Notes on this clonotype: One end of the junction varies from germline; a read error may be responsible. The V gene is TRBV7-2, the J gene TRBJ2-5; D may be TRBD1 or TRBD2 (6 bases each). CDR3 length: 16 amino acids. CDR1 is SGHTA and CDR2 is FQGNSA in the germline V gene. The chain's CDR3 is CASSPRWGAAQEIQYF. CDR3 bases: TGTGCCAGCAGCCCCCGATGGGGGGCGGCCCAAGAGATCCAGTACTTC.

Turning to this clonotype: Germline and junction disagree at one end, which may indicate a read error. The V call is TRBV7-9, the J call TRBJ1-1, with TRBD1 matching over 7 bases. The CDR3 length is 15 residues. In germline, CDR1 is SEHNR, CDR2 FQNEAQ (reference sequence). This CDR3 reads CASTLEQGLTEAFFF. The CDR3 DNA sequence: TGTGCCAGCACCTTAGAACAGGGGCTCACTGAAGCTTTCTTCTTT.

The chain carries TRBV7-2 and TRBJ1-6; unclear D gene. Germline V gene lookup returns CDR1 SGHTA and CDR2 FQGNSA. The CDR3 spans 15 residues. V dropped 5 bases and J dropped 18 bases, with 26 bases sitting between them. Here the CDR3 DNA reads TGTGCCAGCAGCCAAGACGGATTGAACTATGGCTACACCCACTTT. The encoded protein is CASSQDGLNYGYTHF.

V gene TRBV20-1 combines with J gene TRBJ2-3; 7 bases map to TRBD1. After removal of 3 bases from V and 0 bases from J, the junction contained 12 bases not matched to a gene. The length of the CDR3 is 17 residues. Germline lookup yields CDR1 DFQATT and CDR2 SNEGSKA (reference sequence). This CDR3 reads CSARAQGYSSSTDTQYF. The CDR3 DNA follows: TGCAGTGCTAGGGCACAGGGGTATAGCTCTAGCACAGATACGCAGTATTTT.

This clonotype was detected ten times or more. The gene calls are TRBV27 and TRBJ2-7; 7 positions match TRBD2. CDR3 size: 16 residues. With V trimmed by 2 bases and J by 0 bases, 7 bases remained unmatched. CDR1 and CDR2 (germline): MNHEY, SMNVEV (reference sequence). CDR3 sequence reads: CASSLQGGLHSYEQYF. CDR3 DNA sequence: TGTGCCAGCAGTTTACAGGGAGGGCTCCACTCCTACGAGCAGTACTTC.

The rearrangement links TRBV7-9 to TRBJ2-3; tentative D call: TRBD2 (6 bases). V was clipped by 5 bases and J by 3 bases, with 18 bases between them. CDR3 length: 16 amino acids. Germline V gene data show CDR1 as SEHNR and CDR2 as FQNEAQ (reference sequence). The CDR3 protein is CASSASSGSRTDTQYF. The CDR3 nucleotides read TGTGCCAGCAGCGCCAGTAGCGGCTCTAGGACAGATACGCAGTATTTT.

This clonotype was seen a handful of times. The chain is built from TRBV2 and TRBJ1-1; tentative D call: TRBD1 (5 bases). The CDR3 is made up of 15 amino acids. Germline loops: CDR1 SNHLY, CDR2 FYNNEI. V was clipped by 6 bases and J by 2 bases, with 16 bases between them. In nucleotides, the CDR3 is TGTGCCAGCAGCTTGGGAGGGGCGTTCAACACTGAAGCTTTCTTT. Its protein is CASSLGGAFNTEAFF.

The chain has TRBV9 and TRBJ1-1; D is ambiguous. The CDR3 contains 15 residues. V dropped 4 bases and J dropped 5 bases, with 18 bases sitting between them. CDR1 is SGDLS and CDR2 is YYNGEE in the germline V gene. The CDR3 is CASSLGYGGQTEAFF. Written as DNA, the CDR3 is TGTGCCAGCAGCTTAGGATACGGAGGTCAGACTGAAGCTTTCTTT.

The rearrangement uses TRBV7-2 and TRBJ2-5; D is perhaps TRBD1 or TRBD2 (6 bases each). CDR3 size: 17 residues. From germline, CDR1 is SGHTA and CDR2 FQGNSA. The V end lost 2 bases, the J end lost 8 bases, and 24 bases lay between the germline ends. The CDR3 region is CASSLTPARGEPDTQYF. The CDR3, as DNA: TGTGCCAGCAGCTTAACTCCGGCTAGGGGGGAACCAGATACCCAGTACTTC.

A remark on this clonotype: Relative to the germline gene, one junction end is altered; a read error may explain this. This rearrangement joins TRBV5-1 to TRBJ1-4, with 9 bases fitting TRBD1. The CDR3 spans 15 residues. In germline, CDR1 is SGHRS, CDR2 YFSETQ. This chain's CDR3 is CATSLGEGTGKKLFF. The CDR3 DNA reads as TGTGCCACCAGCTTAGGCGAGGGGACAGGGAAAAAACTGTTTTTT.

The chain combines TRBV7-6 with TRBJ2-3, with TRBD2 identical over 10 bases. Trimming cost V 1 base and J 4 bases; bases outside gene matches: 5. Germline V CDR1 and CDR2: SGHVS, FNYEAQ. The CDR3 runs to 16 residues. The CDR3 is CASSLGSSGSPDTQYF. CDR3 in DNA: TGTGCCAGCAGCTTAGGTTCTAGCGGGAGCCCAGATACGCAGTATTTT. Using reference TRBV7-6 and TRBJ2-3 for the parts outside the CDR3, the full variable domain is GAGVSQSPRYKVTKRGQDVALRCDPISGHVSLYWYRQALGQGPEFLTYFNYEAQQDKSGLPNDRFSAERPEGSISTLTIQRTEQRDSAMYRCASSLGSSGSPDTQYFGPGTRLTVL.

This clonotype was counted ten times or more. This chain links TRBV6-6 with TRBJ1-1, with TRBD1 identical over 7 bases. This CDR3 region has 13 residues. The germline V gene has CDR1 MNHNY and CDR2 SVGAGI (reference sequence). The V and J ends lost 7 bases and 4 bases, in that order; junction bases with no gene match: 6. CDR3 DNA sequence: TGTGCCAGCACTCGGACAGGTGTCACTGAAGCTTTCTTT. It codes for CASTRTGVTEAFF.

The rearrangement links TRBV5-6 to TRBJ2-3; TRBD1 aligns across 9 bases. With V trimmed by 5 bases and J by 4 bases, 11 bases remained unmatched. CDR1 and CDR2 from the germline V gene are SGHDT and YYEEEE. This CDR3 has 16 residues. This chain's CDR3 is CASRVSPGQGSDTQYF. CDR3 coding DNA: TGTGCCAGCAGAGTTTCGCCGGGACAGGGCTCAGATACGCAGTATTTT.

The chain combines TRBV6-1 with TRBJ2-2; TRBD1 is a possible D gene (6 bases). This CDR3 spans 14 amino acids. Germline assignment: CDR1 MNHNS and CDR2 SASEGT. Trimming removed 5 bases at V and 6 bases at J, with 13 bases between. CDR3 sequence reads: CASSLRTGPGELFF. CDR3 DNA sequence: TGTGCCAGCAGTCTCCGCACAGGGCCCGGGGAGCTGTTTTTT.